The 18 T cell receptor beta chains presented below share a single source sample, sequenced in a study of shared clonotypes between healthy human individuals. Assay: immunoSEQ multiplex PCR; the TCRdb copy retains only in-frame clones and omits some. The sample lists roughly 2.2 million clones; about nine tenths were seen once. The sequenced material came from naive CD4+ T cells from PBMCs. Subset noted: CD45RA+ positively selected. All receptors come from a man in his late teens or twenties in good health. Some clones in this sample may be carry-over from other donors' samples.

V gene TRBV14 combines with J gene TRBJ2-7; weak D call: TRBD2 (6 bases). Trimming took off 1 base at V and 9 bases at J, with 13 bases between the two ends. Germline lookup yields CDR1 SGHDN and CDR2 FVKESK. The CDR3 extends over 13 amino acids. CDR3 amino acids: CASSQVRGTPQYF. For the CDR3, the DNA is TGTGCCAGCAGCCAAGTACGGGGGACTCCGCAGTACTTC.

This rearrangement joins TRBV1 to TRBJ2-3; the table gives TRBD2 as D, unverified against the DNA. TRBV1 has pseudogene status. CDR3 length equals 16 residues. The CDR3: CTSSRTRGVPTDTQYF. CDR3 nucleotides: TGCACCAGCAGCCGCACCCGAGGAGTCCCCACAGATACGCAGTATTTT.

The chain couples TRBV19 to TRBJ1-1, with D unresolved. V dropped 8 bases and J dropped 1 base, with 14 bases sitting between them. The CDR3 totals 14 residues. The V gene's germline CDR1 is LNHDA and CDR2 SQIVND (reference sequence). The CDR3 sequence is CASAFLRRNTEAFF. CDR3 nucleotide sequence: TGTGCCAGTGCTTTTTTGCGTAGGAACACTGAAGCTTTCTTT.

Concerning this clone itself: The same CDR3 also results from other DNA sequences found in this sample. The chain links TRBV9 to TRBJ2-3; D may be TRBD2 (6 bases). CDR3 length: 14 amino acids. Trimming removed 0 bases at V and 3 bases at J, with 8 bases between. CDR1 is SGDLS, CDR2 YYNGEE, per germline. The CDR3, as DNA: TGTGCCAGCAGCGTAGTAGGGAGGACAGATACGCAGTATTTT. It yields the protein CASSVVGRTDTQYF.

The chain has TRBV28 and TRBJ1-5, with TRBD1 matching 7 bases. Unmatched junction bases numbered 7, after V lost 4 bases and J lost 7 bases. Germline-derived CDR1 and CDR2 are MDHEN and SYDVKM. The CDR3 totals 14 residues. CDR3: CASSSLTGRQPQHF. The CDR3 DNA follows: TGTGCCAGCAGTTCACTGACAGGGAGACAGCCCCAGCATTTT.

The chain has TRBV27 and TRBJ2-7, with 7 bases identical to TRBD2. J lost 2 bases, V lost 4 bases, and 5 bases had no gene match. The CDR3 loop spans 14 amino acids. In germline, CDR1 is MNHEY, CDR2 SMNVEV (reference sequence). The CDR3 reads CASSSSGPAYEQYF. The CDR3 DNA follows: TGTGCCAGCAGTTCTAGCGGCCCGGCCTACGAGCAGTACTTC.

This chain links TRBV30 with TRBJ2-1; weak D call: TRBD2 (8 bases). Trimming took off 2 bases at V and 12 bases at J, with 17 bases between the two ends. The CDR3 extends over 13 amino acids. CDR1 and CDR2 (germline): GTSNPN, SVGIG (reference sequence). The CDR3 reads CAWSPGGGLGQFF. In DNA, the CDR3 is TGTGCCTGGAGTCCGGGAGGGGGCTTGGGGCAGTTCTTC.

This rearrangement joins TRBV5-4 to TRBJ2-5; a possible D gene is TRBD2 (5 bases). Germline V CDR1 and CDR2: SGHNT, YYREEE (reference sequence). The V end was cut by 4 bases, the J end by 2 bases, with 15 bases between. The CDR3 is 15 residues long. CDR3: CASSPGGGLQETQYF. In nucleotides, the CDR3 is TGTGCCAGCAGCCCTGGAGGAGGTTTACAAGAGACCCAGTACTTC.

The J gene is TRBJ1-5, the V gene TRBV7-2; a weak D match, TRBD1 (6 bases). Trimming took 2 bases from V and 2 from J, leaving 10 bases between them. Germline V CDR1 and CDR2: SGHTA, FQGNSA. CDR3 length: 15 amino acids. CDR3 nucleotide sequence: TGTGCCAGCAGCTTAACCTACAGGGGCAATCAGCCCCAGCATTTT. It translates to CASSLTYRGNQPQHF.

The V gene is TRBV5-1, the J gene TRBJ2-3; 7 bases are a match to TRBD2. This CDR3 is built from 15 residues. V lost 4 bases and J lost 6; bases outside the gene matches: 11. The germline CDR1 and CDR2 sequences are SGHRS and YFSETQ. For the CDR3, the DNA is TGCGCCAGCAGCCCAGGACTAGTTCAAGGGGATACGCAGTATTTT. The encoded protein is CASSPGLVQGDTQYF.

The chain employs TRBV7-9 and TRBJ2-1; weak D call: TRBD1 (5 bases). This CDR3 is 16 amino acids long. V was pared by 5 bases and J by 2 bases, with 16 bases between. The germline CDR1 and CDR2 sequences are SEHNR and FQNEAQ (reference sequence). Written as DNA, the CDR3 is TGTGCCAGCAGCCACCTAATGGCAGGGACCTACAATGAGCAGTTCTTC. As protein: CASSHLMAGTYNEQFF.

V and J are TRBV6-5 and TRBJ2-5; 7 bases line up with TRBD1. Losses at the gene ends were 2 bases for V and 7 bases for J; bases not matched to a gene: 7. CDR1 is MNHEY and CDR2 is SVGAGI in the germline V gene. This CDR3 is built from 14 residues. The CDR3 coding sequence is TGTGCCAGCAGTTACGGAGACAGGGAAGGGACCCAGTACTTC. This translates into CASSYGDREGTQYF.

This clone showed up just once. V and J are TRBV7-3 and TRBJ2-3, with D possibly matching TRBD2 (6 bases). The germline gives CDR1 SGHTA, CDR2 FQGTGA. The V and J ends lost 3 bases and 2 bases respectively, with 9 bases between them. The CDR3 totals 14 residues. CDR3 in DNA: TGTGCCAGCAGCTTTTCGGGGGACACAGATACGCAGTATTTT. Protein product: CASSFSGDTDTQYF.

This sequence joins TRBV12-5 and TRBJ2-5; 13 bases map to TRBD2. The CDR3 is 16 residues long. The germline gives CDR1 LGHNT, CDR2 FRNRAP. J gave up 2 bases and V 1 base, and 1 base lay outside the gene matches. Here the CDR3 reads CASGLGTSGSQETQYF. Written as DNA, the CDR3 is TGTGCTAGTGGTTTGGGGACTAGCGGGAGTCAAGAGACCCAGTACTTC.

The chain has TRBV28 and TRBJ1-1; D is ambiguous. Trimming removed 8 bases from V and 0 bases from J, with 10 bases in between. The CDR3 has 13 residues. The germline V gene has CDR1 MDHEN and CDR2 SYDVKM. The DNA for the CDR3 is TGTGCCAGCTCTGGGCCCATGAACACTGAAGCTTTCTTT. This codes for CASSGPMNTEAFF.

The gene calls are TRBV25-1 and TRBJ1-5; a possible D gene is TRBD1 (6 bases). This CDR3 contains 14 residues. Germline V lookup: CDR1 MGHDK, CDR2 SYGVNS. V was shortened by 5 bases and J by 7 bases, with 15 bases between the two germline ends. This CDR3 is CASSLGGRDQPQHF. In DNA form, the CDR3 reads TGTGCCAGCAGTCTCGGGGGCAGGGACCAGCCCCAGCATTTT.

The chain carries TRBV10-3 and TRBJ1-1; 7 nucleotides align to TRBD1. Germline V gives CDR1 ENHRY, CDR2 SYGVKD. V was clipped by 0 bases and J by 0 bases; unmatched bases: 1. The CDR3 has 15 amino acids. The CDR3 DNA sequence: TGTGCCATCAGTGAGTCCGACAGGGTGAACACTGAAGCTTTCTTT. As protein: CAISESDRVNTEAFF.

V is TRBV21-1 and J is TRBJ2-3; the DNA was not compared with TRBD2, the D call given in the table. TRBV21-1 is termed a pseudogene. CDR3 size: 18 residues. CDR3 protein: CASRGLAGVRCSTDTQYF. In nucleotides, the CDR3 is TGTGCCAGCAGGGGACTAGCGGGAGTGAGGTGTAGCACAGATACGCAGTATTTT.